This T cell receptor beta chain was captured by sequencing in a study of blood T cell repertoires in COVID-19. Study-level information: Spain, Italy and the United States supplied samples that represented acute and convalescent COVID-19.

Comment on this clone: Mismatch with germline at one junction end may stem from a read error.

TCRdb keeps only in-frame clones here, not all; method: immunoSEQ multiplex PCR. The data contain 95,000 to 120,000 clones, around 86% of them singletons. Germline V CDR1 and CDR2: SQVTM, ANQGSEA. The CDR3 totals 14 residues. Sample: peripheral blood. This chain connects TRBV29-1 to TRBJ2-3; a weak D match, TRBD2 (6 bases). The sequence derives from a woman aged 70 to 79 with acute or convalescent COVID-19. CDR3 loop: CSVIRRGRTDTQYF. CDR3 nucleotides: TGCAGCGTTATAAGGAGGGGACGCACTGATACGCAGTATTTT.